This T cell receptor (beta chain) appears in the sequencing data of a study of blood T cell repertoires in COVID-19. Overall study context: PBMCs, B-cell-depleted T cells, or T cells provided the cDNA or gDNA that made up the material.

Trimming cost V 0 bases and J 6 bases; bases outside gene matches: 8. CDR3 length equals 16 residues. Germline loops: CDR1 LNHNV, CDR2 YYDKDF (reference sequence). Profiling relied on immunoSEQ multiplex PCR, and the TCRdb table lists in-frame clones only, not all of them. The data hold about 120,000 clones, with more than 75% observed a single time. The sample was peripheral blood. The rearrangement uses TRBV15 and TRBJ1-5, with 7 bases aligning to TRBD1. The receptor was derived from a human donor in a cohort sampled during active COVID-19. The CDR3 loop is CATSREYTGVGQPQHF. CDR3 bases: TGTGCCACCAGCAGAGAGTATACAGGGGTCGGTCAGCCCCAGCATTTT.